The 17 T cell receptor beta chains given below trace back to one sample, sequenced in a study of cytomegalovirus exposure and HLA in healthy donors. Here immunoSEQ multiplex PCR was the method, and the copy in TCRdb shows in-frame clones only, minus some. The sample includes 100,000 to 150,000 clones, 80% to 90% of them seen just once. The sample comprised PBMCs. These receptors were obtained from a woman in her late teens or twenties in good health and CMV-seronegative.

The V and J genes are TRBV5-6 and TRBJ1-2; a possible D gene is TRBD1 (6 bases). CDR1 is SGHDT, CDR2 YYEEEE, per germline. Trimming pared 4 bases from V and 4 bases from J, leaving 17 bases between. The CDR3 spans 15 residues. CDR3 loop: CASSAGQIKVYGYTF. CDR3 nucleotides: TGTGCCAGCAGCGCCGGACAGATAAAAGTCTATGGCTACACCTTC.

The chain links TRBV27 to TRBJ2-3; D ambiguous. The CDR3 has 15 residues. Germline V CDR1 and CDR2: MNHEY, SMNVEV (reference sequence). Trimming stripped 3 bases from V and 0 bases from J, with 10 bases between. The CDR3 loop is CASSFSVPSTDTQYF. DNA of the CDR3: TGTGCCAGCAGTTTCAGTGTCCCCAGCACAGATACGCAGTATTTT.

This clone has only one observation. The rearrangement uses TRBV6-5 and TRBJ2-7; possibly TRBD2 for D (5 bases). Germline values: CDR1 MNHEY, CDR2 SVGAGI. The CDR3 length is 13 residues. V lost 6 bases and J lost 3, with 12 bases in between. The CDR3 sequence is CASRLSGIYEQYF. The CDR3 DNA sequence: TGTGCCAGCAGACTCAGCGGTATCTACGAGCAGTACTTC.

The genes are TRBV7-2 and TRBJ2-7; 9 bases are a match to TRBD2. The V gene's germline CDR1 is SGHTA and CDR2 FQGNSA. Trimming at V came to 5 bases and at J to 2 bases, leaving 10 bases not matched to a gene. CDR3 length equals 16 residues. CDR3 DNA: TGTGCCAGCAGCCAAGGACTAGCGCGGCCCGCCTACGAGCAGTACTTC. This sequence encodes CASSQGLARPAYEQYF.

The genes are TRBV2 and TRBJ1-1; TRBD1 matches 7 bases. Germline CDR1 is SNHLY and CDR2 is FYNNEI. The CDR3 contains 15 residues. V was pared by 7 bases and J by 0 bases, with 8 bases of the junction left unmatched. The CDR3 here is CASMAPGQMNTEAFF. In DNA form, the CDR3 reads TGTGCCAGCATGGCTCCGGGACAGATGAACACTGAAGCTTTCTTT.

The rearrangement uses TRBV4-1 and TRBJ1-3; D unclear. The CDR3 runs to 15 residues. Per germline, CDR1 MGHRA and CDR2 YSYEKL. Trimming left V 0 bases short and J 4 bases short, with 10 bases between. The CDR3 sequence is CASSQEPFQGNTIYF. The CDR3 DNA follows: TGCGCCAGCAGCCAAGAACCTTTCCAGGGAAACACCATATATTTT.

As DNA, the CDR3 is TGTGCCAGCAGCAAGGACAGGGGAGGTCGGTACTTC. Translation: CASSKDRGGRYF. The chain uses TRBV7-8 and TRBJ2-7; TRBD1 matches at 9 bases. Germline V gene sequence: CDR1 SGHVS, CDR2 FQNEAQ. The CDR3 contains 12 residues. Trimming took 5 bases from V and 12 from J; bases not matched to a gene: 8.

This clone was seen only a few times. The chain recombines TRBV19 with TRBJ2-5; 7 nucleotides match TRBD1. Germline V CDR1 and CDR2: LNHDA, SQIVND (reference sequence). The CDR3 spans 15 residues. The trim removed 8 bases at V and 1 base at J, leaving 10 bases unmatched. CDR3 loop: CASGTNGQVQETQYF. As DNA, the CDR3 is TGTGCCAGTGGAACCAACGGACAGGTCCAAGAGACCCAGTACTTC.

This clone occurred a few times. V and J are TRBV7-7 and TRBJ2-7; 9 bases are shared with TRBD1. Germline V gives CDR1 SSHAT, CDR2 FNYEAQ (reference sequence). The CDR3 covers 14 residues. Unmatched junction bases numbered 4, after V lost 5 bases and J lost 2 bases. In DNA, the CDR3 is TGTGCCAGCAGCCCCAGGACAGGGGCCTACGAGCAGTACTTC. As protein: CASSPRTGAYEQYF.

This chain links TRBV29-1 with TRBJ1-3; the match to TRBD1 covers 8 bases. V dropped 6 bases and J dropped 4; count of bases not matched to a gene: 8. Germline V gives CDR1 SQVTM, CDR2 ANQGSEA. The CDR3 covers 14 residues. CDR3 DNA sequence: TGCAGCGTATCAGGACAGGGTGCAGGAAACACCATATATTTT. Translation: CSVSGQGAGNTIYF.

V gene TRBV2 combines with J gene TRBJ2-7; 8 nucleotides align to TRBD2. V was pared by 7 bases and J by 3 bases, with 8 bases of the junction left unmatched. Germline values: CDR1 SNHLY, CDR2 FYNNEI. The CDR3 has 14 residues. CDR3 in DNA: TGTGCCAGCATATCGGGGGGGTTTATCTACGAGCAGTACGTC. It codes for CASISGGFIYEQYV.

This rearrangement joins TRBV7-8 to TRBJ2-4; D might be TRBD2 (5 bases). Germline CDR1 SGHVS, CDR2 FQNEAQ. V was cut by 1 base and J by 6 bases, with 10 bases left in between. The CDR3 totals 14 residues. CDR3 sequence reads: CASSLVYGVNIQYF. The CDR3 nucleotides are TGTGCCAGCAGCTTAGTATACGGGGTAAACATTCAGTACTTC. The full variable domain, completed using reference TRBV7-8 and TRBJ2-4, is GAGVSQSPRYKVAKRGQDVALRCDPISGHVSLFWYQQALGQGPEFLTYFQNEAQLDKSGLPSDRFFAERPEGSVSTLKIQRTQQEDSAVYLCASSLVYGVNIQYFGAGTRLSVL.

The CDR3 region is CASSRTGVGLEQYF. The CDR3 DNA is TGTGCCAGCAGTCGGACAGGGGTGGGATTGGAGCAGTACTTC. The chain combines TRBV6-5 with TRBJ2-7; 9 bases fit TRBD1. CDR3 length equals 14 residues. Germline V gene data show CDR1 as MNHEY and CDR2 as SVGAGI. Unmatched junction bases numbered 9, after V lost 5 bases and J lost 7 bases.

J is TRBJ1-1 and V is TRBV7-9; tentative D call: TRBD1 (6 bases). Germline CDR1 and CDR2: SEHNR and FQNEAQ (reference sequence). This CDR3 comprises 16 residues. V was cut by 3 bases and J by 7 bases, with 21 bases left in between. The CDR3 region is CASSFGPGARIGEAFF. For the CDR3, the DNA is TGTGCCAGCAGCTTTGGTCCAGGGGCGCGGATCGGTGAAGCTTTCTTT.

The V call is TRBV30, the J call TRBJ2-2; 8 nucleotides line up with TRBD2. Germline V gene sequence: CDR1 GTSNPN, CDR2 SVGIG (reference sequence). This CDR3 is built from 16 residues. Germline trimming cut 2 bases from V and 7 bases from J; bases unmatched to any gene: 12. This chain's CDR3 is CAWSTPVGSGVGELFF. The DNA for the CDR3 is TGTGCCTGGAGTACTCCCGTTGGTAGCGGGGTCGGGGAGCTGTTTTTT.

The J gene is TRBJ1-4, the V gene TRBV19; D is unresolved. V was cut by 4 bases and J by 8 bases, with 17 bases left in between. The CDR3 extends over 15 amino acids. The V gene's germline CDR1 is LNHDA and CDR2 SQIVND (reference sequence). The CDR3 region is CASSRLDGGAEKLFF. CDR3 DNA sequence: TGTGCCAGTAGTAGGTTGGACGGAGGCGCCGAAAAACTGTTTTTT.

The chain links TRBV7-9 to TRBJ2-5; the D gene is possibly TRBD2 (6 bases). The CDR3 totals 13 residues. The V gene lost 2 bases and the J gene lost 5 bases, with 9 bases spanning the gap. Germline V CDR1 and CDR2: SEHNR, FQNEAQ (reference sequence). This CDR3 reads CASSLRAGETQYF. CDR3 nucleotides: TGTGCCAGCAGCTTAAGGGCGGGGGAGACCCAGTACTTC.